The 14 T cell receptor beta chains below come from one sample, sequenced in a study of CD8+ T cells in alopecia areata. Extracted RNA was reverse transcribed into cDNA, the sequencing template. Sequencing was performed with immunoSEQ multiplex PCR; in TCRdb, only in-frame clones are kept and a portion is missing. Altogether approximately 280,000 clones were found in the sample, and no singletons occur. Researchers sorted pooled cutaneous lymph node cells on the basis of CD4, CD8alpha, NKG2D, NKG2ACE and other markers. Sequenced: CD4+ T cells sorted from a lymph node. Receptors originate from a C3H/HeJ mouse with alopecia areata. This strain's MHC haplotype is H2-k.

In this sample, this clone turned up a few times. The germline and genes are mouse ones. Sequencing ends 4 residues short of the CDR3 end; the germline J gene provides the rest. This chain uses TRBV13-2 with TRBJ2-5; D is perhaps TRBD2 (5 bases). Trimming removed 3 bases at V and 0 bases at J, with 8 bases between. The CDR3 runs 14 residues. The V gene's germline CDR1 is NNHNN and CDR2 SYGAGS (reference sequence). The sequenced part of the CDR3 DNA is TGTGCCAGCGGTGCCTGGGAGAACCAAGAC. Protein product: CASGAWENQD. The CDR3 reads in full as CASGAWENQDTQYF.

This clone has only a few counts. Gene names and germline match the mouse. The part of the CDR3 DNA that was read is TGTGCCAGCAGTCCTCGGACAGGGGGCTCT. Translation gives CASSPRTGGS. The complete CDR3 protein is CASSPRTGGSEQFF. The J gene is TRBJ2-1, the V gene TRBV19; 11 bases are shared with TRBD1. The read ends 4 residues before the CDR3 terminus; that terminus is restored from the germline J gene. The CDR3 runs 14 residues. The V gene's germline CDR1 is FNHDT and CDR2 SITEND (reference sequence). Supplemented by reference TRBV19 and TRBJ2-1, the full variable domain reads GGIITQTPKFLIGQEGQKLTLKCQQNFNHDTMYWYRQDSGKGLRLIYYSITENDLQKGDLSEGYDASREKKSSFSLTVTSAQKNEMAVFLCASSPRTGGSEQFFGPGTRLTVL.

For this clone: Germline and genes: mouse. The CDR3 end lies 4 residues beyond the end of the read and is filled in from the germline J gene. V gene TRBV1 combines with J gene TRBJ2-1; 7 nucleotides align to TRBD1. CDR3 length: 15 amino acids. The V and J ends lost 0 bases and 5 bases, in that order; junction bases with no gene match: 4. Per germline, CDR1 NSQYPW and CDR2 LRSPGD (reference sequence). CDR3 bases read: TGCACCTGCAGTGCAGATCTCGGGACAGATGCT. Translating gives CTCSADLGTDA. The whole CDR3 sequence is CTCSADLGTDAEQFF.

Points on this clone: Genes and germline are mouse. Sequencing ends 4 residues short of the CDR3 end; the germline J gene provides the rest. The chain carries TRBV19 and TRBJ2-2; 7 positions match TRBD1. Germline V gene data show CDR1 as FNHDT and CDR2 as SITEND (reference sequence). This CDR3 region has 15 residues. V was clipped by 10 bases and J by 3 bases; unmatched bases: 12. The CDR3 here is CAGSSQGTDTGQLYF. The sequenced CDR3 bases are TGTGCCGGATCCTCACAGGGGACGGACACCGGG.

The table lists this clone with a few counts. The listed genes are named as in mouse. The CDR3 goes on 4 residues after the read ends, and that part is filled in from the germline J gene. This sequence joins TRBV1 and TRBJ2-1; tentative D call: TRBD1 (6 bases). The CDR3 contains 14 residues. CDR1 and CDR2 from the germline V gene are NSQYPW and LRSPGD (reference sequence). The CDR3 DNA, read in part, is TGCACCTGCAGTGCACAGGGGATTCGGGCT. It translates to CTCSAQGIRA. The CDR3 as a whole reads CTCSAQGIRAEQFF.

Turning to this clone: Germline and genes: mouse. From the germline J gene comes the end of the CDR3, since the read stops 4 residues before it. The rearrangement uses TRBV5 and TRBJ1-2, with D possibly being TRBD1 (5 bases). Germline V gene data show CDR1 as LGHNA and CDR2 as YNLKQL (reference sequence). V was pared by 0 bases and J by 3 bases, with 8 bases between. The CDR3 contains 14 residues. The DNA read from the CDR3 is TGTGCCAGCAGCCAAGAGGGGGTGGACTCC. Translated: CASSQEGVDS. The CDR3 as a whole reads CASSQEGVDSDYTF.

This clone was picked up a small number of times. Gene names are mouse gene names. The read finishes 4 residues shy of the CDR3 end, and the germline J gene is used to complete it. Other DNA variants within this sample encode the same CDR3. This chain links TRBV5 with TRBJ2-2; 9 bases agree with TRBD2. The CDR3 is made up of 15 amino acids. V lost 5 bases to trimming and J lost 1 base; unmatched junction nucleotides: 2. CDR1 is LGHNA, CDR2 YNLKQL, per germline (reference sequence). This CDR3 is CASSSTGGNTGQLYF. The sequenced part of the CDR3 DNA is TGTGCCAGCAGCTCGACTGGGGGAAACACCGGG.

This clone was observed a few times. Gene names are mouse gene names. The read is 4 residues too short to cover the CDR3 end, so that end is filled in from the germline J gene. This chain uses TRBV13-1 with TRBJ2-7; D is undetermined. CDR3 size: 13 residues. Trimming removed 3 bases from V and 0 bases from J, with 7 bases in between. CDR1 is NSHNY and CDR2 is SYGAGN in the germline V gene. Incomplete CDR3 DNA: TGTGCCAGCAGTGGACACTTCTCCTAT. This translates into CASSGHFSY. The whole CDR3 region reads CASSGHFSYEQYF.

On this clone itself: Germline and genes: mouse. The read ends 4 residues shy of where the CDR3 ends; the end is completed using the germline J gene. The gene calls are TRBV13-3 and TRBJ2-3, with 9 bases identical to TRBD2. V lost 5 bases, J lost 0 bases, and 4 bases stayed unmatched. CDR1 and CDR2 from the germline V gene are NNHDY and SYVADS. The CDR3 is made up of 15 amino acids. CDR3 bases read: TGTGCCAGCAGCGGGACTGGGACTAGTGCAGAA. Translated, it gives CASSGTGTSAE. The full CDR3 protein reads CASSGTGTSAETLYF.

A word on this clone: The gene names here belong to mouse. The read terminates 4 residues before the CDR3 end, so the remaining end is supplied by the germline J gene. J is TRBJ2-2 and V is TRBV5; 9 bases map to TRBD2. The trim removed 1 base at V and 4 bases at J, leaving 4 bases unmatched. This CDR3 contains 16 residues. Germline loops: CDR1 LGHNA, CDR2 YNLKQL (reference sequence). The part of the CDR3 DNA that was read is TGTGCCAGCAGCCAAGTGGGACTGGGCGGCACCGGG. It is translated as CASSQVGLGGTG. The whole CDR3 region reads CASSQVGLGGTGQLYF.

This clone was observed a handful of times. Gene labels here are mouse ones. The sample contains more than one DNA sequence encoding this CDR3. CDR3 region: CAWSPPGGYAEQFF. The DNA read from the CDR3 is TGTGCCTGGAGTCCCCCTGGGGGCTATGCT. The gene calls are TRBV31 and TRBJ2-1; 7 bases are shared with TRBD2. The CDR3 is cut off 4 residues early in the read; its end comes from the germline J gene. The V and J ends lost 1 base and 3 bases, in that order; junction bases with no gene match: 3. The CDR3 loop spans 14 amino acids. Per germline, CDR1 GKSSPN and CDR2 SITVG.

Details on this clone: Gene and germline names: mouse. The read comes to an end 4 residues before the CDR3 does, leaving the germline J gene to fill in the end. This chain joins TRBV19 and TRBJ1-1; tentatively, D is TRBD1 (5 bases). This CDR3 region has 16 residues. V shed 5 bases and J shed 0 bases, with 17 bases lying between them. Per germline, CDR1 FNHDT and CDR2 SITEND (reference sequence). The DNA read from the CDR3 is TGTGCCAGCAGCCTTCCCGACAGATCTGCAAACACA. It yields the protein CASSLPDRSANT. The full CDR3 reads CASSLPDRSANTEVFF.

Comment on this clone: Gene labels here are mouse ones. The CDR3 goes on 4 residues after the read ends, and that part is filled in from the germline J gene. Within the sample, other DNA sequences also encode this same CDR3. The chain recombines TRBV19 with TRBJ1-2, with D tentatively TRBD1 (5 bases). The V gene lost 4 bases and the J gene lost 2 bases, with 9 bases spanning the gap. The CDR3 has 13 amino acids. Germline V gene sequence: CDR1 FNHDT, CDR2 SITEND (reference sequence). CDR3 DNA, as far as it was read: TGTGCCAGCAGTCCATCAGGGAACTCC. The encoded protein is CASSPSGNS. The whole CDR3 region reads CASSPSGNSDYTF.

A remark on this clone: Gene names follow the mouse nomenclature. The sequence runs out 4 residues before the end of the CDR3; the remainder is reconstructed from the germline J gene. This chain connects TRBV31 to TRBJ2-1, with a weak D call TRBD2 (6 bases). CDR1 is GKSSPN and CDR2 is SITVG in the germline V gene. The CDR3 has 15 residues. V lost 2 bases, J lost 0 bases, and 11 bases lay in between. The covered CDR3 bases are TGTGCCTGGAGTAAACTGGGTCTTAACTATGCT. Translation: CAWSKLGLNYA. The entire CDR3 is CAWSKLGLNYAEQFF.